This entry lists 26 T cell receptor beta chains sequenced from one sample in a study of blood T cell repertoires in COVID-19. Repertoires were generated with immunoSEQ multiplex PCR, while TCRdb's copy carries only in-frame clones and drops some. The data show some 70,000 clones, with 82% seen just once and just over 6.5% held by the top ten. The material sequenced was peripheral blood. The receptors originated from a man aged 55 to 70 with acute or convalescent COVID-19.

This sequence joins TRBV6-2 or TRBV6-3 and TRBJ1-1, with D possibly being TRBD1 (5 bases). Trimming removed 4 bases at V and 5 bases at J, with 11 bases between. CDR3 size: 13 residues. The germline CDR1 and CDR2 sequences are MNHEY and SVGEGT. The CDR3 region is CASSSRAGTEAFF. Written as DNA, the CDR3 is TGTGCCAGCAGTTCCAGGGCAGGTACTGAAGCTTTCTTT.

The chain links TRBV19 to TRBJ2-1, with D unclear. Germline V gene data show CDR1 as LNHDA and CDR2 as SQIVND (reference sequence). The V end lost 8 bases, the J end lost 7 bases, and 15 bases lay between the germline ends. CDR3 size: 13 residues. In DNA form, the CDR3 reads TGTGCCAGTGCCGAGGTGGTTGGTAATGAGCAGTTCTTC. Residues: CASAEVVGNEQFF.

This chain links TRBV19 with TRBJ1-1; D is undetermined. Germline CDR1 and CDR2: LNHDA and SQIVND (reference sequence). The CDR3 totals 14 residues. V lost 3 bases, J lost 4 bases, and 12 bases lay in between. The CDR3 loop reads CASSIEGEGTEAFF. For the CDR3, the DNA is TGTGCCAGTAGTATCGAGGGAGAAGGCACTGAAGCTTTCTTT.

J is TRBJ1-6 and V is TRBV4-3; maybe TRBD1 (5 bases). V was pared by 0 bases and J by 7 bases, with 13 bases between. CDR1 and CDR2 (germline): LGHNA, YSLEER. This CDR3 has 16 residues. The CDR3 protein is CASSQDPQGANSPLHF. The CDR3 DNA reads TGCGCCAGCAGCCAAGATCCTCAGGGCGCGAATTCACCCCTCCACTTT.

This clone has only one observation. The chain employs TRBV4-1 and TRBJ1-2; no firm D call. There are 14 residues in the CDR3. The V gene lost 0 bases and the J gene lost 5 bases, with 10 bases spanning the gap. Looked up from germline, CDR1 is MGHRA and CDR2 is YSYEKL. The CDR3 reads CASSQDRFTYGYTF. CDR3 bases: TGCGCCAGCAGCCAAGACAGGTTTACATATGGCTACACCTTC.

The rearrangement uses TRBV7-2 and TRBJ2-7; D uncertain. This CDR3 is built from 14 residues. The germline V and J ends were trimmed by 7 bases and 7 bases, with 20 bases remaining between them. Germline CDR1 SGHTA, CDR2 FQGNSA. DNA of the CDR3: TGTGCCAGCACTCTTCGAGAACACCTGACAGAGCAGTACTTC. Its translation: CASTLREHLTEQYF.

V and J are TRBV19 and TRBJ1-6; TRBD1 matches at 9 bases. J was trimmed by 5 bases and V by 6 bases; bases with no gene match: 5. CDR3 length equals 15 residues. The germline CDR1 and CDR2 sequences are LNHDA and SQIVND (reference sequence). As DNA, the CDR3 is TGTGCCAGTAGGCAACAGGGGGCCAATAATTCACCCCTCCACTTT. This gives the protein CASRQQGANNSPLHF.

The chain couples TRBV6-2 or TRBV6-3 to TRBJ1-4; 7 positions agree with TRBD1. Germline loops: CDR1 MNHEY, CDR2 SVGEGT. This CDR3 spans 15 amino acids. Germline trimming cut 5 bases from V and 7 bases from J; bases unmatched to any gene: 10. The CDR3 reads CASSRTGTALEKLFF. CDR3 coding DNA: TGTGCCAGCAGTAGAACCGGGACAGCCCTTGAAAAACTGTTTTTT.

The rearrangement uses TRBV4-1 and TRBJ2-3; TRBD1 is a possible D gene (7 bases). Germline V gene lookup returns CDR1 MGHRA and CDR2 YSYEKL. Trimming took 0 bases from V and 3 from J, leaving 13 bases between them. This CDR3 has 16 residues. The CDR3 loop reads CASSQDGGGLTDTQYF. The CDR3 coding sequence is TGCGCCAGCAGCCAAGATGGAGGGGGCCTTACAGATACGCAGTATTTT.

The rearrangement links TRBV12-2 to TRBJ2-2; the table assigns TRBD2, which was not confirmed against the DNA. TRBV12-2 represents a pseudogene. The CDR3 runs to 19 residues. CDR3 in DNA: TGTGCAAGCCCGGACCGTACTGGGACTAGCGGGGGGCCCACCGGGGAGCTGTTTTTT. Protein: CASPDRTGTSGGPTGELFF.

The sample holds a few counts of this clone. This chain uses TRBV30 with TRBJ2-3, with D perhaps TRBD2 (6 bases). From germline, CDR1 is GTSNPN and CDR2 SVGIG (reference sequence). Between the trimmed V and J ends, which lost 3 bases and 1 base, there was a span of 17 bases. The CDR3 is 16 amino acids. DNA of the CDR3: TGTGCCTGGAGCAGGGCCCGGGCTAGCGGCACAGATACGCAGTATTTT. Its protein product is CAWSRARASGTDTQYF.

The rearrangement joins TRBV30 to TRBJ2-7; TRBD2 might be the D (5 bases). Germline V gene sequence: CDR1 GTSNPN, CDR2 SVGIG (reference sequence). Between the trimmed V and J ends, which lost 3 bases and 3 bases, there was a span of 9 bases. The CDR3 is made up of 12 amino acids. The CDR3 sequence is CAWRSAGYEQYF. The DNA for the CDR3 is TGTGCCTGGAGGTCCGCGGGCTACGAGCAGTACTTC.

The chain uses TRBV7-9 and TRBJ2-2; no reliable D call. Trimming cost V 1 base and J 3 bases, with 12 bases left between them. The CDR3 runs to 16 residues. Germline CDR1 reads SEHNR; CDR2 reads FQNEAQ (reference sequence). In DNA form, the CDR3 reads TGTGCCAGCAGCTTAGAAGGCGGCGGTTACACCGGGGAGCTGTTTTTT. It translates to CASSLEGGGYTGELFF. The full variable domain, its missing parts supplied by reference TRBV7-9 and TRBJ2-2, is DTGVSQNPRHKITKRGQNVTFRCDPISEHNRLYWYRQTLGQGPEFLTYFQNEAQLEKSRLLSDRFSAERPKGSFSTLEIQRTEQGDSAMYLCASSLEGGGYTGELFFGEGSRLTVL.

The chain uses TRBV10-1 and TRBJ1-1; a weak D match, TRBD1 (6 bases). The ends were cut back, 6 bases at V and 3 bases at J, with 8 bases in the middle. Germline V gene lookup returns CDR1 WNHNN and CDR2 SYGVQD (reference sequence). The length of the CDR3 is 12 residues. The CDR3 reads CASSYRDTEAFF. CDR3 nucleotide sequence: TGCGCCAGCAGCTACAGGGACACTGAAGCTTTCTTT.

This chain links TRBV19 with TRBJ1-3; D gene ambiguous. Germline V gives CDR1 LNHDA, CDR2 SQIVND (reference sequence). This CDR3 has 14 amino acids. V gave up 8 bases and J gave up 0 bases, with 11 bases separating them. In DNA, the CDR3 is TGTGCCAGTGCTCAGGATCACTCTGGAAACACCATATATTTT. Protein: CASAQDHSGNTIYF.

The chain combines TRBV7-2 with TRBJ1-4, with a possible D match to TRBD1 (6 bases). Trimming stripped 5 bases from V and 5 bases from J, with 15 bases between. This CDR3 contains 15 residues. CDR1 SGHTA and CDR2 FQGNSA come from the germline V gene. CDR3 amino acids: CASSRGQILNEKLFF. CDR3 nucleotide sequence: TGTGCCAGCAGCCGCGGACAGATACTAAATGAAAAACTGTTTTTT.

The chain is built from TRBV18 and TRBJ2-4, with D perhaps matching TRBD2 (5 bases). Looked up from germline, CDR1 is KGHSH and CDR2 is LQKENI. There are 17 residues in the CDR3. Trimming removed 5 bases at V and 1 base at J, with 18 bases between. CDR3 region: CASSIVRANEAKNIQYF. In nucleotides, the CDR3 is TGTGCCAGCTCAATAGTGCGGGCCAACGAGGCCAAAAACATTCAGTACTTC.

The J gene is TRBJ1-1, the V gene TRBV20-1; no firm D call. The germline CDR1 and CDR2 sequences are DFQATT and SNEGSKA (reference sequence). This CDR3 has 11 residues. V dropped 6 bases and J dropped 3 bases, with 8 bases sitting between them. The CDR3 region has the DNA TGCAGTGCGGCGGGAGACACTGAAGCTTTCTTT. It translates to CSAAGDTEAFF.

This chain uses TRBV21-1 with TRBJ1-1; the DNA was not used to check the table's D call, TRBD1. TRBV21-1 is noted as a pseudogene. This CDR3 is built from 16 residues. The CDR3 coding sequence is TGTGCCAGCAGCAAAGTAGAGGGGGCCATGAACACTGAAGCTTTCTTT. It translates to CASSKVEGAMNTEAFF.

The chain joins TRBV5-6 to TRBJ2-3, with 11 nucleotides matching TRBD2. The germline V gene encodes CDR1 SGHDT and CDR2 YYEEEE. Germline trimming cut 3 bases from V and 10 bases from J; bases unmatched to any gene: 13. CDR3 length: 16 residues. The CDR3 reads CASSSTTSGVKVSQYF. The DNA of the CDR3 is TGTGCCAGCAGCTCCACGACTAGCGGGGTGAAGGTTTCGCAGTATTTT.

V gene TRBV5-8 combines with J gene TRBJ2-3; a possible D gene is TRBD1 (5 bases). The CDR3 contains 15 residues. V shed 0 bases and J shed 5 bases, with 13 bases lying between them. The V gene's germline CDR1 is SGHTS and CDR2 YDEGEE. CDR3 loop: CASSLAGSLQDTQYF. The DNA of the CDR3 is TGTGCCAGCAGCTTGGCAGGGTCCCTCCAAGATACGCAGTATTTT.

The chain employs TRBV6-5 and TRBJ1-1, with 8 bases identical to TRBD1. The CDR3 runs to 16 residues. Germline-derived CDR1 and CDR2 are MNHEY and SVGAGI. The V and J ends lost 2 bases and 3 bases, in that order; junction bases with no gene match: 8. The CDR3 protein is CASSYGSRGRDTEAFF. The CDR3 nucleotides read TGTGCCAGCAGTTACGGGTCCAGGGGGCGGGACACTGAAGCTTTCTTT.

The chain combines TRBV7-2 with TRBJ2-3, with 8 bases that match TRBD2. CDR3 size: 18 residues. Germline V gene data show CDR1 as SGHTA and CDR2 as FQGNSA. The ends lost 2 bases at V and 2 bases at J; junction bases unmatched: 12. The CDR3 coding sequence is TGTGCCAGCAGCTTAACCCCCCTCCGGGGGGGCCCCACAGATACGCAGTATTTT. It codes for CASSLTPLRGGPTDTQYF.

The V call is TRBV5-8, the J call TRBJ1-4; 8 nucleotides agree with TRBD1. CDR3 length equals 17 residues. CDR1 and CDR2 from the germline V gene are SGHTS and YDEGEE. The V gene end was trimmed by 3 bases and the J gene end by 6 bases; junction bases not matched to a gene: 13. CDR3 protein: CASSSTGTGPPDEKLFF. The CDR3 DNA is TGTGCCAGCAGCTCTACCGGGACAGGCCCCCCGGATGAAAAACTGTTTTTT. Supplemented by reference TRBV5-8 and TRBJ1-4, the full variable domain reads EAGVTQSPTHLIKTRGQQATLRCSPISGHTSVYWYQQALGLGLQFLLWYDEGEERNRGNFPPRFSGRQFPNYSSELNVNALELEDSALYLCASSSTGTGPPDEKLFFGSGTQLSVL.

This sequence joins TRBV5-5 and TRBJ2-1; TRBD2 agrees at 7 bases. The CDR3 length is 16 residues. V dropped 4 bases and J dropped 4; count of bases not matched to a gene: 11. Germline CDR1 SGHKS, CDR2 YYEKEE (reference sequence). The CDR3 loop reads CASSQLAPGVYNEQFF. Here the CDR3 DNA reads TGTGCCAGCAGCCAACTAGCGCCGGGGGTTTACAATGAGCAGTTCTTC.

The chain employs TRBV3-1 (or the pseudogene TRBV3-2) and TRBJ2-7; 9 nucleotides match TRBD2. V dropped 4 bases and J dropped 2; count of bases not matched to a gene: 6. CDR1 is LGHDT, CDR2 YNNKEL, per germline (reference sequence). CDR3 length: 15 residues. CDR3 region: CASSRGGGVAYEQYF. CDR3 in DNA: TGTGCCAGCAGCCGAGGCGGGGGGGTAGCCTACGAGCAGTACTTC.